Presented here are 13 T cell receptor beta chains from one specimen sequenced in a study of shared clonotypes between healthy human individuals. This table comes from immunoSEQ multiplex PCR, and its TCRdb copy is limited to in-frame clones, with some not included. The table has about 1.5 million clones, approximately 97% seen once; the top ten hold roughly 1.1%. Sequencing was done on a sample of naive CD4+ T cells sorted from blood. Noted subset: CD45RA+ positively selected. These receptors were obtained from a man in his thirties or forties in good health.

The chain has TRBV5-4 and TRBJ2-3; D gene ambiguous. Trimming took off 4 bases at V and 4 bases at J, with 10 bases between the two ends. Germline-derived CDR1 and CDR2 are SGHNT and YYREEE (reference sequence). The CDR3 runs 13 residues. In DNA, the CDR3 is TGTGCCAGCAGCGCTCGATTGGCAGATACGCAGTATTTT. Residues: CASSARLADTQYF.

The chain links TRBV9 to TRBJ2-1; 7 positions agree with TRBD1. CDR1 SGDLS and CDR2 YYNGEE come from the germline V gene. CDR3 length: 15 residues. V lost 2 bases, J lost 0 bases, and 2 bases stayed unmatched. The CDR3 region is CASSVTGASYNEQFF. CDR3 sequence (DNA): TGTGCCAGCAGCGTCACAGGGGCCTCCTACAATGAGCAGTTCTTC.

This sequence joins TRBV9 and TRBJ2-7; no clear D. The germline V gene encodes CDR1 SGDLS and CDR2 YYNGEE. This CDR3 spans 13 amino acids. The ends were cut back, 0 bases at V and 3 bases at J, with 7 bases in the middle. The CDR3 DNA reads as TGTGCCAGCAGCGTAGGTCCCGACTACGAGCAGTACTTC. This sequence encodes CASSVGPDYEQYF.

CDR3 coding DNA: TGTGCCAGCAGCCCTAGCATGGCGACTAGCCCGCTAGCCAAAAACATTCAGTACTTC. Its translation is CASSPSMATSPLAKNIQYF. The chain joins TRBV7-9 to TRBJ2-4, with 7 bases that match TRBD2. The CDR3 has 19 residues. Germline CDR1 reads SEHNR; CDR2 reads FQNEAQ (reference sequence). V lost 5 bases to trimming and J lost 0 bases; unmatched junction nucleotides: 16. The full variable domain, with the rest looked up from reference TRBV7-9 and TRBJ2-4, is DTGVSQNPRHKITKRGQNVTFRCDPISEHNRLYWYRQTLGQGPEFLTYFQNEAQLEKSRLLSDRFSAERPKGSFSTLEIQRTEQGDSAMYLCASSPSMATSPLAKNIQYFGAGTRLSVL.

This clone appeared once. V and J are TRBV5-4 and TRBJ2-3; tentatively, D is TRBD1 (5 bases). Trimming removed 1 base at V and 6 bases at J, with 12 bases between. The CDR3 length is 14 residues. The germline V gene has CDR1 SGHNT and CDR2 YYREEE (reference sequence). The CDR3 loop reads CASSLFFGADTQYF. CDR3 nucleotide sequence: TGTGCCAGCAGCTTGTTTTTTGGGGCGGATACGCAGTATTTT.

This chain joins TRBV2 and TRBJ2-7, with TRBD2 matching over 8 bases. CDR3 length equals 14 residues. J was trimmed by 6 bases and V by 8 bases; bases with no gene match: 12. Germline assignment: CDR1 SNHLY and CDR2 FYNNEI. The CDR3 protein is CASRGGLPGSEQYF. The CDR3 region has the DNA TGTGCCAGCCGGGGGGGGCTCCCGGGCAGCGAGCAGTACTTC.

The chain recombines TRBV6-5 with TRBJ1-2; D not resolved. Trimming left V 5 bases short and J 4 bases short, with 14 bases between. Germline loops: CDR1 MNHEY, CDR2 SVGAGI. CDR3 length: 14 residues. For the CDR3, the DNA is TGTGCCAGCAGTGGTCACCTGGACCCCTATGGCTACACCTTC. Amino acids: CASSGHLDPYGYTF.

The rearrangement links TRBV5-1 to TRBJ2-2, with TRBD1 identical over 7 bases. This CDR3 region has 16 residues. Germline V lookup: CDR1 SGHRS, CDR2 YFSETQ. Germline trimming cut 4 bases from V and 5 bases from J; bases unmatched to any gene: 11. The CDR3 nucleotides read TGCGCCAGCAGCAGTACGACAGGGCTTCTTACCGGGGAGCTGTTTTTT. Residues: CASSSTTGLLTGELFF.

Of note for this clone: This sample includes further DNA sequences coding for the same CDR3. V and J are TRBV2 and TRBJ2-7; TRBD1 matches 9 bases. After removal of 6 bases from V and 1 base from J, the junction contained 4 bases not matched to a gene. Germline CDR1 and CDR2: SNHLY and FYNNEI. CDR3 size: 14 residues. DNA of the CDR3: TGTGCCAGCAGCCCGGACAGGGGTTCCTACGAGCAGTACTTC. Translated, it gives CASSPDRGSYEQYF.

The chain carries TRBV7-9 and TRBJ2-1; 8 nucleotides agree with TRBD1. Unmatched junction bases numbered 7, after V lost 4 bases and J lost 8 bases. This CDR3 has 14 amino acids. The germline gives CDR1 SEHNR, CDR2 FQNEAQ (reference sequence). The CDR3 protein is CASSYRQGQHEQFF. The DNA for the CDR3 is TGTGCCAGCAGCTACCGACAGGGGCAGCATGAGCAGTTCTTC.

The rearrangement joins TRBV9 to TRBJ2-5; TRBD2 matches 7 bases. Germline CDR1 and CDR2: SGDLS and YYNGEE. The CDR3 loop spans 18 amino acids. The V segment lost 0 bases and the J segment 5 bases; nucleotides outside the gene matches: 16. The CDR3 sequence is CASSVEGRLAGKWETQYF. Written as DNA, the CDR3 is TGTGCCAGCAGCGTAGAAGGGAGACTAGCAGGCAAGTGGGAGACCCAGTACTTC. The whole variable domain, filled in from reference TRBV9 and TRBJ2-5, reads DSGVTQTPKHLITATGQRVTLRCSPRSGDLSVYWYQQSLDQGLQFLIQYYNGEERAKGNILERFSAQQFPDLHSELNLSSLELGDSALYFCASSVEGRLAGKWETQYFGPGTRLLVL.

The chain has TRBV28 and TRBJ2-1; 14 nucleotides line up with TRBD2. Germline-derived CDR1 and CDR2 are MDHEN and SYDVKM. Trimming cost V 2 bases and J 5 bases; bases outside gene matches: 2. This CDR3 comprises 16 residues. The CDR3 bases are TGTGCCAGCAGTTTAGGACTAGCGGGAGGAGACAATGAGCAGTTCTTC. It encodes CASSLGLAGGDNEQFF.

CDR3 residues: CSVEDGRTRDEAFF. Written as DNA, the CDR3 is TGCAGCGTTGAAGATGGAAGGACCCGGGATGAAGCTTTCTTT. V usage is TRBV29-1 and J usage is TRBJ1-1; D gene uncertain. Trimming took 0 bases from V and 7 from J, leaving 15 bases between them. CDR3 length: 14 residues. Germline lookup yields CDR1 SQVTM and CDR2 ANQGSEA. Variable domain in full (rest from reference TRBV29-1 and TRBJ1-1): SAVISQKPSRDICQRGTSLTIQCQVDSQVTMMFWYRQQPGQSLTLIATANQGSEATYESGFVIDKFPISRPNLTFSTLTVSNMSPEDSSIYLCSVEDGRTRDEAFFGQGTRLTVV.